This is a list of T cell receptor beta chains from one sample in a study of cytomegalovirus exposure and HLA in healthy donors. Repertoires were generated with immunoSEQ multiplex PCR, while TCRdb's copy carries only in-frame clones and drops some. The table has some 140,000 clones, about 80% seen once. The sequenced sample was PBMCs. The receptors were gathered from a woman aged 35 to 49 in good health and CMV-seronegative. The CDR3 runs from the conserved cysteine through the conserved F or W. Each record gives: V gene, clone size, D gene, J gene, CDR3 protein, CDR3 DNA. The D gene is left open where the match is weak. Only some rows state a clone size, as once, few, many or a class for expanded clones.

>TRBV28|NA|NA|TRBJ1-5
CASSTSEGGRQPQHF
TGTGCCAGCAGTACCTCAGAGGGAGGGCGACAGCCCCAGCATTTT
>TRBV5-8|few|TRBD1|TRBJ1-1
CASSLVGQGASAFF
TGTGCCAGCAGCTTGGTGGGACAGGGGGCGTCAGCTTTCTTT
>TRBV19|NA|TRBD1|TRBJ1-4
CASSIEPRDRASEKLFF
TGTGCCAGTAGTATAGAGCCCAGGGACAGGGCCAGTGAAAAACTGTTTTTT
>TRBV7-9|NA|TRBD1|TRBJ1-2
CASSSTGGYGYTF
TGTGCCAGCAGCTCGACAGGGGGGTATGGCTACACCTTC
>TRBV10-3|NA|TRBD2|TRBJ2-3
CAISESISGRTDTQYF
TGTGCCATCAGTGAGTCGATTAGCGGGAGAACAGATACGCAGTATTTT
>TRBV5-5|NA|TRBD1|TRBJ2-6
CASSLDGQGGSGANVLTF
TGTGCCAGCAGCTTGGACGGACAGGGAGGCTCTGGGGCCAACGTCCTGACTTTC
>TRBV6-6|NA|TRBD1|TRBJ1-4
CASSKQGASNEKLFF
TGTGCCAGCAGTAAGCAGGGGGCCAGTAATGAAAAACTGTTTTTT
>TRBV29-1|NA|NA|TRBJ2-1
CSVEVPGVFYSYNEQFF
TGCAGCGTTGAAGTTCCCGGGGTGTTCTACTCCTACAATGAGCAGTTCTTC
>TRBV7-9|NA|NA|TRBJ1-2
CASSSIGGYGYTF
TGTGCCAGCAGCTCCATTGGAGGGTATGGCTACACCTTC
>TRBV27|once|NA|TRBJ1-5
CASSLLAGYSNQPQHF
TGTGCCAGCAGTTTATTAGCTGGATATAGCAATCAGCCCCAGCATTTT
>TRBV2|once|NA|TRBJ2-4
CASSDEEAKNIQYF
TGTGCCAGCAGTGATGAGGAAGCCAAAAACATTCAGTACTTC
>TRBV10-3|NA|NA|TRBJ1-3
CAISADRTSGNTIYF
TGTGCCATCAGTGCTGACAGAACCTCTGGAAACACCATATATTTT
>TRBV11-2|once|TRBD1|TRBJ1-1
CASSTSRGRFQAFF
TGTGCCAGCAGCACAAGCAGGGGGCGTTTCCAAGCTTTCTTT